Described below is a single T cell receptor beta chain sequence and its context. This clonotype was recorded at least ten times. What antigen it recognizes has not been identified. Base qualities are not provided; no much larger clone lies one nucleotide away. Unmatched junction bases come to 2, with V trimmed by 4 bases and J by 2 bases. The CDR3 spans 14 residues, from the cysteine through the phenylalanine. Of all the DNA, just the CDR3 is kept, 42 bases in frame from base 1. The data are from a study of Graves' ophthalmopathy and Graves' hyperthyroidism (dated by TCRdb to 2017 to 2018). In the study overall: Peripheral blood was collected at initial diagnosis, before any treatment. The study used TCR beta repertoire signatures to distinguish Graves' ophthalmopathy from Graves' hyperthyroidism and to predict progression to ophthalmopathy. In total, approximately 140 blood samples were TCR-sequenced: around 42 ophthalmopathy, some 75 hyperthyroidism and some 17 hyperthyroidism-to-ophthalmopathy patients. To explore V-J signatures that distinguish ophthalmopathy from hyperthyroidism, a discovery set of more than 90 patients was enrolled, made up of roughly 41 with ophthalmopathy and 55 to 65 with stable hyperthyroidism. The independent validation cohort included about 19 hyperthyroidism patients plus 17 patients who later progressed from hyperthyroidism to ophthalmopathy. In a handful of hyperthyroidism patients, the T-cell repertoires found in thyroid tissue were compared with those found in blood. Following sample collection, hyperthyroidism patients were given methimazole at a starting dose of 30 mg daily, and ophthalmopathy patients were given high-dose intravenous methylprednisolone. The 95 to 100 discovery patients were divided at random into training and test sets in a 7:3 ratio.

For repertoire sequencing, TCR beta CDR3 regions were amplified from RNA transcripts. The first round was an RT-PCR using HTBI primers with the Qiagen OneStep RT-PCR kit, and this first round was followed by a second-round multiplex PCR, then size selection and purification. The libraries underwent paired-end sequencing with 100 bp reads on an Illumina HiSeq2000. The study's own analysis went as follows. SOAPnuke was used for read processing, and reads with adapters, uncalled bases, a mean Phred below 15, or no exact constant-primer or identifier match were discarded. High-quality paired reads were merged with COPE v1.2.5. Each unique nucleotide sequence was defined as a clonotype, and clonotypes were aligned to IMGT TRB V, D and J references with MiTCR v1.1. The analysis was limited to V-J combinations with a frequency above 0.0001, which together covered just over 98% of the repertoires. For each V-J combination, a TCR clonal expansion and chaos score was defined as F50 clonal expansion divided by the chaos observed in the TCRdist matrix. Features were reduced by Welch's t-statistics and random forest to more than 10 V-J combinations, which fed a naive Bayes classifier. Thyroid-blood repertoire similarity was quantified with the Morisita-Horn index. TCRdb reprocessing: public reads trimmed at Q25 with fastp, clones called with MiXCR, in-frame beta chains kept. CDR3 protein sequences are deduplicated, and each keeps its most common genes and DNA. These V and J calls originate from TCRdb's pipeline instead of the authors' own analysis. Present in this sample are roughly 500,000 distinct CDR3 sequences, roughly an eighth of which were seen just once. The ten largest account for 9.8% of the sample.

Patients with ophthalmopathy had moderately to severely active disease, with a Clinical Activity Score of 3 or more, a NOSPECS grade of 4 or more, and a disease duration of less than 3 months. Patients with other autoimmune diseases, uncontrolled infections, pregnancy or lactation were excluded. Clinical symptoms, serum thyroxine, TRAb, thyroid ultrasound and orbital computed tomography formed the basis of the diagnosis. Using Ficoll-Paque density gradient centrifugation, PBMCs were isolated from approximately 11 ml of fresh peripheral blood. Trizol reagent was used to extract the total RNA, and its quality was then checked on an Agilent 2100 Bioanalyzer. Results and caveats for the whole study, not just this receptor: In validation, the model predicted ophthalmopathy progression with over 60% sensitivity and 72.22% specificity; approximately 12 predicted patients were CT-confirmed with GO in a median of approximately six months. In cross-validation, the 13-signature model distinguished ophthalmopathy from stable hyperthyroidism with more than 85% sensitivity and around 83% specificity, while in the test set the corresponding values were approximately 80% and 75%. Most expanded thyroid clonotypes with frequency above 0.001 were also detected in blood, suggesting blood repertoires may reflect the thyroid immune response. No statistical method was used to predetermine the sample size, and group allocation was not hidden from the investigators.

The receptor comes from a woman in her 30s with Graves' ophthalmopathy. Donor details come from another sample of the same person, matched by shared clones. The sample comprised blood. The V and J genes are TRBV12-3 or TRBV12-4 and TRBJ2-7; 10 bases in the junction line up with TRBD1. At the DNA level, the sequence is TGTGCCAGCAGTTCGGACAGGGGGGCCTACGAGCAGTACTTC. Translated, this is CASSSDRGAYEQYF.